These 19 T cell receptor beta chains share one sample of origin, sequenced in a study of cytomegalovirus exposure and HLA in healthy donors. Primers: 60 Vbeta forward and 13 Jbeta reverse. TCRdb keeps only in-frame clones here, not all; method: immunoSEQ multiplex PCR. The table shows roughly 99,000 clones, with roughly 70% occurring only once. Sequenced material: PBMCs. All receptors come from a male donor in good health and CMV-seronegative.

J is TRBJ2-1 and V is TRBV7-2; TRBD2 aligns across 9 bases. Germline lookup yields CDR1 SGHTA and CDR2 FQGNSA. The CDR3 consists of 15 residues. V shed 5 bases, J shed 7 bases, and the junction held 9 bases outside the gene matches. Here the CDR3 reads CASSPVASGMNEQFF. The DNA for the CDR3 is TGTGCCAGCAGCCCGGTGGCTAGCGGGATGAATGAGCAGTTCTTC. Looking up the rest from reference TRBV7-2 and TRBJ2-1 gives the full variable domain: GAGVSQSPSNKVTEKGKDVELRCDPISGHTALYWYRQSLGQGLEFLIYFQGNSAPDKSGLPSDRFSAERTGGSVSTLTIQRTQQEDSAVYLCASSPVASGMNEQFFGPGTRLTVL.

This clone was seen a few times. V is TRBV5-5 and J is TRBJ2-6, with D unclear. The CDR3 loop spans 16 amino acids. CDR1 and CDR2 from the germline V gene are SGHKS and YYEKEE (reference sequence). Trimming shortened V by 5 bases and J by 0 bases, and 12 bases separated the two germline ends. CDR3 bases: TGTGCCAGCAGTTCTGACATACCCTCTGGGGCCAACGTCCTGACTTTC. Its translation is CASSSDIPSGANVLTF.

V is TRBV11-3 and J is TRBJ2-7, with D tentatively TRBD2 (5 bases). Trimming took 0 bases from V and 2 from J, leaving 11 bases between them. From germline, CDR1 is SGHNT and CDR2 YENEEA. The CDR3 runs to 15 residues. CDR3 region: CASSLEATTTYEQYF. CDR3 coding DNA: TGTGCCAGCAGCTTAGAGGCGACTACAACCTACGAGCAGTACTTC.

CDR3 DNA: TGTGCCAGCAGGGAAACGGGACAGGGTTACGAGCAGTACTTC. Its protein is CASRETGQGYEQYF. The chain employs TRBV6-5 and TRBJ2-7; 9 positions agree with TRBD1. Germline V gene sequence: CDR1 MNHEY, CDR2 SVGAGI. This CDR3 contains 14 residues. With 6 bases clipped from V and 4 bases from J, the junction kept 7 bases outside the gene matches.

The chain employs TRBV19 and TRBJ1-5, with a weak D call TRBD1 (5 bases). Per germline, CDR1 LNHDA and CDR2 SQIVND (reference sequence). The CDR3 totals 13 residues. V was trimmed by 7 bases and J by 2 bases, leaving 9 bases between them. CDR3 residues: CASNSGRNQPQHF. DNA of the CDR3: TGTGCCAGTAATTCAGGGCGCAATCAGCCCCAGCATTTT.

The chain uses TRBV30 and TRBJ1-4; TRBD1 is a possible D gene (5 bases). The CDR3 contains 14 residues. The germline V gene encodes CDR1 GTSNPN and CDR2 SVGIG (reference sequence). The V end was cut by 1 base, the J end by 7 bases, with 13 bases between. CDR3 DNA: TGTGCCTGGAGTGGGTACCCGGGGGGTGAAAAACTGTTTTTT. Translating gives CAWSGYPGGEKLFF.

The V gene is TRBV30, the J gene TRBJ2-7; TRBD1 agrees at 10 bases. CDR1 is GTSNPN, CDR2 SVGIG, per germline (reference sequence). The V and J ends lost 2 bases and 0 bases, in that order; junction bases with no gene match: 1. This CDR3 is built from 14 residues. The CDR3 reads CAWSRTGGSYEQYF. For the CDR3, the DNA is TGTGCCTGGAGTCGGACAGGGGGCTCCTACGAGCAGTACTTC.

About this clone itself: Other DNA sequences in the same sample also yield this CDR3. The chain links TRBV5-1 to TRBJ2-7, with 10 bases lining up with TRBD1. Germline CDR1 reads SGHRS; CDR2 reads YFSETQ. With 4 bases clipped from V and 6 bases from J, the junction kept 7 bases outside the gene matches. CDR3 length equals 14 residues. The CDR3 sequence is CASSEWDRGTEQYF. DNA of the CDR3: TGCGCCAGCAGCGAATGGGACAGGGGTACCGAGCAGTACTTC.

This chain links TRBV5-1 with TRBJ2-1, with D maybe TRBD2 (6 bases). This CDR3 spans 16 amino acids. V lost 0 bases to trimming and J lost 0 bases, with 10 bases between them. Germline V lookup: CDR1 SGHRS, CDR2 YFSETQ. The CDR3 loop is CASSLAAGSSYNEQFF. The CDR3 DNA reads as TGCGCCAGCAGCTTGGCGGCGGGGAGCTCCTACAATGAGCAGTTCTTC. Full variable domain (rest looked up from reference TRBV5-1 and TRBJ2-1): KAGVTQTPRYLIKTRGQQVTLSCSPISGHRSVSWYQQTPGQGLQFLFEYFSETQRNKGNFPGRFSGRQFSNSRSEMNVSTLELGDSALYLCASSLAAGSSYNEQFFGPGTRLTVL.

V is TRBV27 and J is TRBJ1-5; D may be TRBD1 (5 bases). Germline CDR1 reads MNHEY; CDR2 reads SMNVEV (reference sequence). The CDR3 extends over 10 amino acids. The V and J ends lost 9 bases and 5 bases respectively, with 5 bases between them. The CDR3, as DNA: TGTGCCAGAGGGGATCAGCCCCAGCATTTT. Its protein is CARGDQPQHF.

This chain links TRBV6-4 with TRBJ1-6; 11 bases are shared with TRBD1. The V gene end was trimmed by 4 bases and the J gene end by 7 bases; junction bases not matched to a gene: 3. This CDR3 spans 15 amino acids. CDR1 MRHNA and CDR2 SNTAGT come from the germline V gene. As DNA, the CDR3 is TGTGCCAGCAGTGCCGGGACAGGGGGGAATTCACCCCTCCACTTT. It codes for CASSAGTGGNSPLHF.

The table lists this clone with a count of one. The gene calls are TRBV10-3 and TRBJ2-1; no clear D. CDR3 length equals 15 residues. Germline V gives CDR1 ENHRY, CDR2 SYGVKD. Trimming stripped 2 bases from V and 2 bases from J, with 10 bases between. The CDR3 DNA is TGTGCCATCAGTGAGGGCGGAAACACCTACAATGAGCAGTTCTTC. This sequence encodes CAISEGGNTYNEQFF.

The chain uses TRBV4-2 and TRBJ2-5; 9 positions match TRBD2. With 4 bases clipped from V and 11 bases from J, the junction kept 23 bases outside the gene matches. This CDR3 region has 18 residues. Germline V lookup: CDR1 LGHNA, CDR2 YNFKEQ. CDR3 in DNA: TGTGCCAGCAGCCTAGGACCCTCAGCGGGAGGACGTTCGGGGGAGCAGTACTTC. Its protein product is CASSLGPSAGGRSGEQYF.

This clone was counted between two and nine times. The chain carries TRBV11-2 and TRBJ2-5; TRBD2 matches 10 bases. Germline V gene data show CDR1 as SGHAT and CDR2 as FQNNGV. Losses at the gene ends were 6 bases for V and 5 bases for J; bases not matched to a gene: 15. The CDR3 loop spans 17 amino acids. The CDR3 is CASRVGPAGGLGETQYF. CDR3 DNA sequence: TGTGCCAGCAGAGTCGGCCCAGCGGGAGGGCTTGGGGAGACCCAGTACTTC.

The chain combines TRBV27 with TRBJ2-3; TRBD2 is a possible D gene (6 bases). CDR1 and CDR2 (germline): MNHEY, SMNVEV (reference sequence). The CDR3 is made up of 14 amino acids. Trimming removed 5 bases at V and 0 bases at J, with 9 bases between. The CDR3 reads CASSLGRSTDTQYF. DNA of the CDR3: TGTGCCAGCAGTCTCGGGAGAAGCACAGATACGCAGTATTTT.

V gene TRBV9 combines with J gene TRBJ2-2; TRBD2 matches at 10 bases. V was clipped by 6 bases and J by 5 bases; unmatched bases: 4. The CDR3 runs to 14 residues. The germline gives CDR1 SGDLS, CDR2 YYNGEE. The CDR3 bases are TGTGCCAGCAAAGCGGGAGGGCGAACCGGGGAGCTGTTTTTT. It translates to CASKAGGRTGELFF.

Details on this clone: The sample holds other DNA sequences that translate to the same CDR3. V usage is TRBV27 and J usage is TRBJ1-1; 9 positions match TRBD1. The CDR3 is made up of 15 amino acids. After removal of 2 bases from V and 0 bases from J, the junction contained 1 base not matched to a gene. CDR1 MNHEY and CDR2 SMNVEV come from the germline V gene (reference sequence). Here the CDR3 DNA reads TGTGCCAGCAGTTTACGGACAGGGGTGAACACTGAAGCTTTCTTT. It yields the protein CASSLRTGVNTEAFF.

V usage is TRBV4-1 and J usage is TRBJ2-5; D may be TRBD1 (5 bases). V was pared by 1 base and J by 2 bases, with 11 bases between. The V gene's germline CDR1 is MGHRA and CDR2 YSYEKL. The CDR3 runs 15 residues. CDR3 nucleotide sequence: TGCGCCAGCAGCCAAGTCCGGCAGGGACAAGAGACCCAGTACTTC. It is translated as CASSQVRQGQETQYF.

This rearrangement joins TRBV5-4 to TRBJ1-6; TRBD1 matches at 8 bases. This CDR3 contains 15 residues. Germline CDR1 SGHNT, CDR2 YYREEE (reference sequence). Trimming took 3 bases from V and 7 from J; bases not matched to a gene: 6. The CDR3 nucleotides are TGTGCCAGCAGCTCGCAGACAGGGGACAATTCACCCCTCCACTTT. Amino acids: CASSSQTGDNSPLHF. Filled out from reference TRBV5-4 and TRBJ1-6, the complete variable domain reads ETGVTQSPTHLIKTRGQQVTLRCSSQSGHNTVSWYQQALGQGPQFIFQYYREEENGRGNFPPRFSGLQFPNYSSELNVNALELDDSALYLCASSSQTGDNSPLHFGNGTRLTVT.